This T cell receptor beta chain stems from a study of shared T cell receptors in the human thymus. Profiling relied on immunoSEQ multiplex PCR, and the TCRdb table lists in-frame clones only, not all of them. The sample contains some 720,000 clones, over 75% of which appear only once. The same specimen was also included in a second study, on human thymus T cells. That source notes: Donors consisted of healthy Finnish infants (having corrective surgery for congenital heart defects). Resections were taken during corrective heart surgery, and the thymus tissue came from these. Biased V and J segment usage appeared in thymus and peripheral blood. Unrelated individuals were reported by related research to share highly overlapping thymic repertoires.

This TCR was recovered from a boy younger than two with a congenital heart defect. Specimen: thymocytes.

In nucleotides, the CDR3 is TGTGCCAGCAGCCAAGATGAGGGGAGGGCGGGAGTTGGGTACGAGCAGTACTTC. Protein: CASSQDEGRAGVGYEQYF. V usage is TRBV4-2 and J usage is TRBJ2-7; 7 bases agree with TRBD2. Trimming removed 0 bases from V and 4 bases from J; junction bases left unmatched: 15. Per the germline V gene, CDR1 is LGHNA and CDR2 is YNFKEQ. The CDR3 runs 18 residues.